The 28 T cell receptor beta chains below all came from one sample that was sequenced in a study of blood T cell repertoires in COVID-19. Method: immunoSEQ multiplex PCR; TCRdb's copy keeps in-frame clones and lacks some. The sample consists of about 250,000 clones, around 81% of them appearing once. Sequenced sample: peripheral blood. The receptors here all came from a man aged 50 to 59 with active or convalescent COVID-19.

The J gene is TRBJ1-4, the V gene TRBV4-1; 7 bases line up with TRBD1. The ends lost 2 bases at V and 5 bases at J; junction bases unmatched: 2. Germline CDR1 reads MGHRA; CDR2 reads YSYEKL. The CDR3 spans 14 residues. The CDR3 DNA sequence: TGCGCCAGCAGCCAACTACAGGGGAATGAAAAACTGTTTTTT. It specifies CASSQLQGNEKLFF.

The chain recombines TRBV19 with TRBJ1-2, with no clear D. The germline V gene has CDR1 LNHDA and CDR2 SQIVND (reference sequence). The V end was cut by 3 bases, the J end by 4 bases, with 12 bases between. The CDR3 extends over 14 amino acids. DNA of the CDR3: TGTGCCAGTAGTATGAACGGCAGACTCTATGGCTACACCTTC. It yields the protein CASSMNGRLYGYTF.

A single count supports this clone. CDR3 sequence reads: CASRSQGAGANVLTF. CDR3 sequence (DNA): TGTGCCAGCAGAAGCCAGGGTGCTGGGGCCAACGTCCTGACTTTC. The chain uses TRBV6-5 and TRBJ2-6, with D possibly matching TRBD1 (5 bases). This CDR3 is built from 15 residues. V lost 6 bases and J lost 2, with 11 bases in between. Germline CDR1 is MNHEY and CDR2 is SVGAGI.

V gene TRBV19 combines with J gene TRBJ2-7; the match to TRBD1 covers 9 bases. Germline V gene sequence: CDR1 LNHDA, CDR2 SQIVND (reference sequence). V lost 3 bases, J lost 5 bases, and 5 bases stayed unmatched. CDR3 size: 14 residues. CDR3 residues: CASSIAGQGHEQYF. The CDR3 DNA reads as TGTGCCAGTAGTATCGCCGGACAGGGGCACGAGCAGTACTTC.

J is TRBJ2-3 and V is TRBV3-1 (or the pseudogene TRBV3-2); possible D gene TRBD2, 7 bases. In germline, CDR1 is LGHDT, CDR2 YNNKEL (reference sequence). Trimming shortened V by 6 bases and J by 10 bases, and 14 bases separated the two germline ends. The CDR3 has 12 residues. The CDR3 region is CASSPQGGAQYF. In DNA form, the CDR3 reads TGTGCCAGCAGTCCTCAAGGGGGGGCGCAGTATTTT.

This chain uses TRBV7-6 with TRBJ1-1, with 9 nucleotides matching TRBD1. Germline CDR1 SGHVS, CDR2 FNYEAQ. The CDR3 runs 15 residues. With 4 bases clipped from V and 7 bases from J, the junction kept 10 bases outside the gene matches. CDR3 DNA sequence: TGTGCCAGCAGCTCACAGCCGGGACAGGGCGATGAAGCTTTCTTT. It codes for CASSSQPGQGDEAFF.

The gene calls are TRBV3-1 (or the pseudogene TRBV3-2) and TRBJ2-7, with D perhaps matching TRBD1 (5 bases). Germline V gene data show CDR1 as LGHDT and CDR2 as YNNKEL (reference sequence). This CDR3 spans 16 amino acids. V was trimmed by 3 bases and J by 6 bases, leaving 21 bases between them. The CDR3, as DNA: TGTGCCAGCAGCCAGCGGAATCAGGGCGGAATTATCGAGCAGTACTTC. Its translation: CASSQRNQGGIIEQYF.

This chain uses TRBV4-1 with TRBJ2-7, with TRBD1 matching 8 bases. The CDR3 has 15 amino acids. Germline V gene sequence: CDR1 MGHRA, CDR2 YSYEKL. V was clipped by 1 base and J by 7 bases; unmatched bases: 9. CDR3 region: CASSQADRGIGEQYF. In DNA, the CDR3 is TGCGCCAGCAGCCAAGCAGACAGGGGAATCGGAGAGCAGTACTTC.

The V gene is TRBV28, the J gene TRBJ2-6, with 8 bases lining up with TRBD1. In germline, CDR1 is MDHEN, CDR2 SYDVKM. The CDR3 contains 18 residues. After removal of 2 bases from V and 0 bases from J, the junction contained 6 bases not matched to a gene. DNA for the CDR3: TGTGCCAGCAGTTTACGGGGGACAGGTCCCTCTGGGGCCAACGTCCTGACTTTC. This translates into CASSLRGTGPSGANVLTF.

J is TRBJ1-4 and V is TRBV7-6, with TRBD1 matching over 9 bases. The CDR3 consists of 17 residues. Trimming at V came to 1 base and at J to 4 bases, leaving 7 bases not matched to a gene. CDR1 is SGHVS, CDR2 FNYEAQ, per germline. In DNA, the CDR3 is TGTGCCAGCAGCTTAGTCGGGACAGGGAAGAGTAATGAAAAACTGTTTTTT. Encoded protein: CASSLVGTGKSNEKLFF.

This clone appeared once. The chain uses TRBV3-1 (or the pseudogene TRBV3-2) and TRBJ2-7; 8 bases align to TRBD1. This CDR3 comprises 15 residues. Germline CDR1 LGHDT, CDR2 YNNKEL (reference sequence). V was clipped by 4 bases and J by 0 bases; unmatched bases: 5. The CDR3 DNA reads as TGTGCCAGCAGCCTAGGACAGGGAGGCTCCTACGAGCAGTACTTC. It yields the protein CASSLGQGGSYEQYF.

The V call is TRBV29-1, the J call TRBJ2-7; a weak D match, TRBD1 (6 bases). There are 14 residues in the CDR3. V lost 3 bases to trimming and J lost 6 bases, with 18 bases between them. Germline CDR1 reads SQVTM; CDR2 reads ANQGSEA. For the CDR3, the DNA is TGCAGCGTTGATGGAAACACAGGGCTACCCGAGCAGTACTTC. This translates into CSVDGNTGLPEQYF.

This clone was counted a few times. The chain joins TRBV27 to TRBJ2-7; 9 bases align to TRBD2. Trimming removed 6 bases from V and 5 bases from J; junction bases left unmatched: 14. CDR3 length: 16 amino acids. Germline CDR1 MNHEY, CDR2 SMNVEV (reference sequence). The CDR3 spells CASSLRSSGGRNEQYF. Here the CDR3 DNA reads TGTGCCAGCAGCCTAAGGAGTAGCGGGGGTAGGAACGAGCAGTACTTC.

V usage is TRBV6-5 and J usage is TRBJ1-2, with D possibly TRBD1 on 6 matching bases. Trimming removed 8 bases from V and 0 bases from J, with 16 bases in between. This CDR3 contains 15 residues. Looked up from germline, CDR1 is MNHEY and CDR2 is SVGAGI. The CDR3 sequence: CASRAGASTNYGYTF. The CDR3 nucleotides read TGTGCCAGCCGCGCGGGGGCCTCTACTAACTATGGCTACACCTTC.

This chain links TRBV7-9 with TRBJ1-1, with 7 bases matching TRBD1. After removal of 1 base from V and 1 base from J, the junction contained 3 bases not matched to a gene. The CDR3 runs to 15 residues. The germline gives CDR1 SEHNR, CDR2 FQNEAQ (reference sequence). CDR3 nucleotides: TGTGCCAGCAGCTTAGGGGCAGGGGGGAACACTGAAGCTTTCTTT. It yields the protein CASSLGAGGNTEAFF.

The V and J genes are TRBV5-3 and TRBJ1-6; 7 bases map to TRBD1. TRBV5-3 is an ORF, and what it does is uncertain. Trimming took 4 bases from V and 1 from J; bases not matched to a gene: 5. This CDR3 contains 16 residues. For the CDR3, the DNA is TGTGCCAGAAGCCCCCCAGGGGGTTCCTATAATTCACCCCTCCACTTT. Encoded protein: CARSPPGGSYNSPLHF.

This chain connects TRBV12-3 or TRBV12-4 to TRBJ1-1, with a tentative D call TRBD1 (5 bases). The CDR3 is 13 amino acids. V shed 2 bases and J shed 7 bases, with 11 bases lying between them. The CDR3 coding sequence is TGTGCCAGCAGTTTAATTGGGGCGAATGAAGCTTTCTTT. The encoded protein is CASSLIGANEAFF.

The chain has TRBV15 and TRBJ1-1, with D maybe TRBD1 (5 bases). CDR1 is LNHNV, CDR2 YYDKDF, per germline (reference sequence). V lost 0 bases and J 4 bases, leaving 9 bases between the germline ends. CDR3 length equals 14 residues. For the CDR3, the DNA is TGTGCCACCAGCAGAGAACGAGACAGCACTGAAGCTTTCTTT. Translated: CATSRERDSTEAFF.

The chain combines TRBV5-6 with TRBJ1-1; TRBD1 aligns across 9 bases. The germline CDR1 and CDR2 sequences are SGHDT and YYEEEE. V gave up 4 bases and J gave up 5 bases; unmatched junction bases: 6. The CDR3 extends over 14 amino acids. The CDR3 DNA reads TGTGCCAGCAGCAGCACAGGGGGCCGAACTGAAGCTTTCTTT. This gives the protein CASSSTGGRTEAFF.

This chain joins TRBV7-2 and TRBJ2-5; D perhaps matches TRBD2 (6 bases). V was pared by 3 bases and J by 3 bases, with 11 bases between. The CDR3 spans 14 residues. From germline, CDR1 is SGHTA and CDR2 FQGNSA. CDR3 coding DNA: TGTGCCAGCAGCTTTACGTTAGCGGAAGAGACCCAGTACTTC. Translating it yields CASSFTLAEETQYF.

The chain employs TRBV6-5 and TRBJ2-5; D possibly corresponds to TRBD1 (6 bases). CDR1 is MNHEY and CDR2 is SVGAGI in the germline V gene. Trimming cost V 0 bases and J 13 bases, with 18 bases left between them. The CDR3 has 14 amino acids. The CDR3: CASSYSGDIGRGYF. As DNA, the CDR3 is TGTGCCAGCAGTTACTCGGGGGACATAGGTCGTGGGTACTTC.

The genes are TRBV5-1 and TRBJ2-1, with 10 nucleotides matching TRBD2. Trimming at V came to 5 bases and at J to 6 bases, leaving 8 bases not matched to a gene. This CDR3 is 15 amino acids long. CDR1 and CDR2 (germline): SGHRS, YFSETQ. The chain's CDR3 is CASRNGLAASNEQFF. CDR3 bases: TGCGCCAGCAGAAACGGACTAGCGGCTAGCAATGAGCAGTTCTTC. Full variable domain (rest looked up from reference TRBV5-1 and TRBJ2-1): KAGVTQTPRYLIKTRGQQVTLSCSPISGHRSVSWYQQTPGQGLQFLFEYFSETQRNKGNFPGRFSGRQFSNSRSEMNVSTLELGDSALYLCASRNGLAASNEQFFGPGTRLTVL.

V gene TRBV5-1 combines with J gene TRBJ2-3, with a tentative D call TRBD1 (6 bases). Germline V gene sequence: CDR1 SGHRS, CDR2 YFSETQ. The V and J ends lost 1 base and 2 bases respectively, with 8 bases between them. This CDR3 comprises 14 residues. The chain's CDR3 is CASSLQGNTDTQYF. The CDR3 DNA follows: TGCGCCAGCAGCTTGCAGGGGAACACAGATACGCAGTATTTT.

V gene TRBV6-5 combines with J gene TRBJ2-5; TRBD2 is a possible D gene (5 bases). This CDR3 has 14 residues. V was clipped by 6 bases and J by 2 bases, with 13 bases between them. Germline V gene sequence: CDR1 MNHEY, CDR2 SVGAGI. The CDR3 bases are TGTGCCAGCAGAGACTTTTGGAGGCAAGAGACCCAGTACTTC. Translation: CASRDFWRQETQYF.

V gene TRBV7-9 combines with J gene TRBJ2-7; a possible D gene is TRBD1 (6 bases). This CDR3 has 15 residues. V was clipped by 4 bases and J by 7 bases, with 20 bases between them. The germline V gene encodes CDR1 SEHNR and CDR2 FQNEAQ (reference sequence). CDR3 amino acids: CASSSAADRPREQYF. CDR3 nucleotide sequence: TGTGCCAGCAGCTCCGCGGCCGACAGGCCCCGGGAGCAGTACTTC.

This chain connects TRBV28 to TRBJ2-5; 10 nucleotides agree with TRBD2. The CDR3 totals 17 residues. J gave up 1 base and V 2 bases, and 7 bases lay outside the gene matches. Looked up from germline, CDR1 is MDHEN and CDR2 is SYDVKM. CDR3 nucleotide sequence: TGTGCCAGCAGTTTAGGTTGGGCTAGCGGGGGCCAAGAGACCCAGTACTTC. Amino acids: CASSLGWASGGQETQYF.

V is TRBV27 and J is TRBJ2-3; TRBD1 matches at 9 bases. Germline CDR1 MNHEY, CDR2 SMNVEV (reference sequence). With V trimmed by 9 bases and J by 3 bases, 10 bases remained unmatched. This CDR3 region has 15 residues. The CDR3 nucleotides read TGTGCCAGTATTGGGGGGACAGGGCTAACAGATACGCAGTATTTT. This encodes CASIGGTGLTDTQYF.

The chain couples TRBV6-5 to TRBJ2-7, with D maybe TRBD1 (6 bases). The CDR3 spans 13 residues. V shed 6 bases and J shed 5 bases, with 14 bases lying between them. Germline-derived CDR1 and CDR2 are MNHEY and SVGAGI. CDR3 sequence: CASRKGVQNEQYF. The DNA of the CDR3 is TGTGCCAGCAGGAAGGGGGTTCAGAACGAGCAGTACTTC.